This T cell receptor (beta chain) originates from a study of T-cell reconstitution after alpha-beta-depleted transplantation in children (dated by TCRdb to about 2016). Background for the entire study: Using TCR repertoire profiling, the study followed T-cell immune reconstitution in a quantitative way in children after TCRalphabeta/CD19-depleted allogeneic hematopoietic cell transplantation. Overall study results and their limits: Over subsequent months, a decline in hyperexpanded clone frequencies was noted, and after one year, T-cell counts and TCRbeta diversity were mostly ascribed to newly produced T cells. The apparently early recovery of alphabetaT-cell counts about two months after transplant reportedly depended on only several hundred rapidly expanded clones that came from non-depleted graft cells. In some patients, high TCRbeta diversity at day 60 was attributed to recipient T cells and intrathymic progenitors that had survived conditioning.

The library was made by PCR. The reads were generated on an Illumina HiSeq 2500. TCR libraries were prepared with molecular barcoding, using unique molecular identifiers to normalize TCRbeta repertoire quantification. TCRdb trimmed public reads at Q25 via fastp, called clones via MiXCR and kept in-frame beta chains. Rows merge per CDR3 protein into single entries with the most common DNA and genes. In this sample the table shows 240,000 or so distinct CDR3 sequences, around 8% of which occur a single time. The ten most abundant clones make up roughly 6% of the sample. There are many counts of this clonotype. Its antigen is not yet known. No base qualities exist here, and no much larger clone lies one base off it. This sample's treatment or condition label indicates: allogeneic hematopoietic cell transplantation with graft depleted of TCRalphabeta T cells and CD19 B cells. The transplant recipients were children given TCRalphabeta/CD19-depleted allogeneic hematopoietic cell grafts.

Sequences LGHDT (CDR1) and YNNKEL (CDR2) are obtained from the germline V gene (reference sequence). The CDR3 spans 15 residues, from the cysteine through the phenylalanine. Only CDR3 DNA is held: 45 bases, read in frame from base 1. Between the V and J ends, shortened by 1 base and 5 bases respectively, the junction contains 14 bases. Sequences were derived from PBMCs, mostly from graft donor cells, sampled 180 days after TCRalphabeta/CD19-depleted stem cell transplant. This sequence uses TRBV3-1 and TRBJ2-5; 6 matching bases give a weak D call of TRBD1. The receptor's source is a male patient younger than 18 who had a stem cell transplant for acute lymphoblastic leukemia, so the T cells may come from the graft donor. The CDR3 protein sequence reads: CASSQAVGQRETQYF. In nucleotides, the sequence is TGTGCCAGCAGCCAAGCGGTCGGACAGAGGGAGACCCAGTACTTC.